Below, 9 T cell receptor beta chains from the same sample are listed, as sequenced in a study of T-cell reconstitution after alpha-beta-depleted transplantation in children. Unique molecular identifiers featured in how the TCRbeta library was prepared. TCRdb passed the PCR reads through MiXCR, listing each CDR3 protein once. The sample records roughly 300,000 distinct CDR3 sequences, roughly 9.5% being singletons. This specimen was PBMCs from the stem cell graft donor, taken from the stem cell graft. Source of these receptors: a human donor who donated a stem cell graft to a child with SCID.

This clonotype was detected a few times. The chain couples TRBV20-1 to TRBJ1-1; 7 nucleotides line up with TRBD1. This CDR3 region has 14 residues. Germline CDR1 DFQATT, CDR2 SNEGSKA (reference sequence). V lost 7 bases to trimming and J lost 6 bases; unmatched junction nucleotides: 14. The chain's CDR3 is CSVYRDRRISEAFF. CDR3 DNA: TGCAGTGTGTATCGGGACAGAAGAATCTCTGAAGCTTTCTTT.

The chain joins TRBV12-3 or TRBV12-4 to TRBJ1-4; 9 nucleotides align to TRBD1. The CDR3 is 15 amino acids. After removal of 6 bases from V and 5 bases from J, the junction contained 7 bases not matched to a gene. Here the CDR3 reads CASSSPGQGNEKLFF. In DNA, the CDR3 is TGTGCCAGCAGCTCACCGGGACAGGGAAATGAAAAACTGTTTTTT.

A remark on this clonotype: A much larger clonotype is one base distant, so this may be a read error. This chain uses TRBV18 with TRBJ2-1; D gene uncertain. Trimming stripped 3 bases from V and 10 bases from J, with 7 bases between. Germline V gene data show CDR1 as KGHSH and CDR2 as LQKENI. This CDR3 has 11 amino acids. CDR3 region: CASSPKVEQFF. The CDR3 coding sequence is TGTGCCAGCTCACCGAAGGTGGAGCAGTTCTTC. Variable domain in full (rest from reference TRBV18 and TRBJ2-1): NAGVMQNPRHLVRRRGQEARLRCSPMKGHSHVYWYRQLPEEGLKFMVYLQKENIIDESGMPKERFSAEFPKEGPSILRIQQVVRGDSAAYFCASSPKVEQFFGPGTRLTVL.

The chain combines TRBV9 with TRBJ2-1; D is unclear. Germline-derived CDR1 and CDR2 are SGDLS and YYNGEE. V lost 0 bases and J lost 9, with 10 bases in between. This CDR3 is built from 13 residues. The CDR3 nucleotides read TGTGCCAGCAGCGTAGGTGTGGTGGGTGAGCAGTTCTTC. This codes for CASSVGVVGEQFF.

This clonotype occurred a few times. This sequence joins TRBV7-9 and TRBJ2-1; TRBD1 agrees at 8 bases. Germline CDR1 SEHNR, CDR2 FQNEAQ (reference sequence). Trimming removed 1 base from V and 10 bases from J; junction bases left unmatched: 9. The CDR3 is 15 residues long. The CDR3 coding sequence is TGTGCCAGCAGCTTAGGAGGACAGGGACTGGGGGAGCAGTTCTTC. Translating it yields CASSLGGQGLGEQFF. Using reference TRBV7-9 and TRBJ2-1 for the parts outside the CDR3, the full variable domain is DTGVSQNPRHKITKRGQNVTFRCDPISEHNRLYWYRQTLGQGPEFLTYFQNEAQLEKSRLLSDRFSAERPKGSFSTLEIQRTEQGDSAMYLCASSLGGQGLGEQFFGPGTRLTVL.

The CDR3 here is CASSPLRGSYEQYF. The CDR3 DNA sequence: TGTGCCAGCTCACCACTCCGGGGCTCCTACGAGCAGTACTTC. The chain combines TRBV18 with TRBJ2-7; TRBD2 is a possible D gene (5 bases). CDR3 length equals 14 residues. Per germline, CDR1 KGHSH and CDR2 LQKENI. V gave up 1 base and J gave up 0 bases, with 7 bases separating them. Supplemented by reference TRBV18 and TRBJ2-7, the full variable domain reads NAGVMQNPRHLVRRRGQEARLRCSPMKGHSHVYWYRQLPEEGLKFMVYLQKENIIDESGMPKERFSAEFPKEGPSILRIQQVVRGDSAAYFCASSPLRGSYEQYFGPGTRLTVT.

This clonotype was recorded many times. The J gene is TRBJ1-1, the V gene TRBV5-1; D is unclear. Germline-derived CDR1 and CDR2 are SGHRS and YFSETQ. Trimming removed 4 bases from V and 0 bases from J, with 10 bases in between. The CDR3 sequence is 14 residues long. The CDR3 loop is CASSPTSLNTEAFF. Here the CDR3 DNA reads TGCGCCAGCAGCCCGACCAGTCTGAACACTGAAGCTTTCTTT.

The V and J genes are TRBV7-9 and TRBJ1-5; no firm D call. Germline CDR1 reads SEHNR; CDR2 reads FQNEAQ (reference sequence). Between the trimmed V and J ends, which lost 1 base and 9 bases, there was a span of 7 bases. This CDR3 has 12 amino acids. CDR3 bases: TGTGCCAGCAGCTTAGGGTTTGGGCCCCAGCATTTT. Translation gives CASSLGFGPQHF.

In DNA, the CDR3 is TGTGCCAGCAGGGGGACAGGAACCAATCAGCCCCAGCATTTT. Its translation is CASRGTGTNQPQHF. The chain employs TRBV25-1 and TRBJ1-5, with 8 bases aligning to TRBD1. The V segment lost 6 bases and the J segment 3 bases; nucleotides outside the gene matches: 4. The CDR3 spans 14 residues. Germline assignment: CDR1 MGHDK and CDR2 SYGVNS.